These T cell receptor beta chains were read from a single sample in a study of cytomegalovirus exposure and HLA in healthy donors. Sequencing was performed with immunoSEQ multiplex PCR; in TCRdb, only in-frame clones are kept and a portion is missing. Among more than 90,000 clones listed, roughly 73% were seen once. Sequencing was done on a sample of PBMCs. These receptors were collected from a woman in her 30s in good health and CMV-seronegative. Both conserved end residues are part of each CDR3. A D gene is named only where the DNA matches it firmly. Part of the rows lack a size; the others show once, few, many or a class for expanded clones.

length	size	V	D	J	DNA	CDR3
14	NA	TRBV7-9	TRBD1	TRBJ2-1	TGTGCCAGCAGCTCTTGGACAGGGAACAATGAGCAGTTCTTC	CASSSWTGNNEQFF
15	NA	TRBV7-2	NA	TRBJ2-2	TGTGCCAGCAGCATTACAGGAGAACTCGCCGGGGAGCTGTTTTTT	CASSITGELAGELFF
17	NA	TRBV11-3	NA	TRBJ2-3	TGTGCCAGCAGCTTAGTCCGGAGGAGGGGGCACACAGATACGCAGTATTTT	CASSLVRRRGHTDTQYF
15	NA	TRBV5-8	TRBD1	TRBJ2-3	TGTGCCAGCAGCTTGTTTAGGGGGCTGACAGATACGCAGTATTTT	CASSLFRGLTDTQYF
11	few	TRBV20-1	NA	TRBJ1-1	TGCAGCTCCGCTCCCGGTTTTGAAGCTTTCTTT	CSSAPGFEAFF
17	NA	TRBV14	TRBD1	TRBJ1-1	TGTGCCAGCAGCGCCCGACCGGGACAGGGGGTGAACACTGAAGCTTTCTTT	CASSARPGQGVNTEAFF
15	NA	TRBV11-2	NA	TRBJ1-1	TGTGCCAGCAGCCCCTGGGGGGAGCCCTACACTGAAGCTTTCTTT	CASSPWGEPYTEAFF
13	NA	TRBV2	NA	TRBJ1-5	TGTGCCAGCAAGAGAGCGGCTGGTCAGCCCCAGCATTTT	CASKRAAGQPQHF
13	NA	TRBV23-1	NA	TRBJ2-7	NA	CASSRPVVGTGSF
12	NA	TRBV30	NA	TRBJ1-2	TGTGCCTGGAGTACGAGCGCCTATGGCTACACCTTC	CAWSTSAYGYTF
16	NA	TRBV19	NA	TRBJ2-3	TGTGCCAGTAGTATATCCCAACGGAGGGTGGCAGATACGCAGTATTTT	CASSISQRRVADTQYF
14	NA	TRBV28	NA	TRBJ1-1	TGTGCCAGCAGTCCCCGCGCCCGGAGCACTGAAGCTTTCTTT	CASSPRARSTEAFF
14	NA	TRBV5-1	TRBD1	TRBJ2-2	TGCGCCAGCAGCTCCCGGGACAGAACCGGGGAGCTGTTTTTT	CASSSRDRTGELFF
13	NA	TRBV7-9	NA	TRBJ2-3	TGTGCCAGCAGCTTAGGGGCTTCAGATACGCAGTATTTT	CASSLGASDTQYF
15	NA	TRBV6-1	TRBD1	TRBJ1-5	TGTGCCAGCAGTGAGCAACAGGGGCCCAATCAGCCCCAGCATTTT	CASSEQQGPNQPQHF
14	NA	TRBV19	NA	TRBJ1-2	TGTGCCAGTAGTCAGGGCAGTAGAATCTATGGCTACACCTTC	CASSQGSRIYGYTF
14	NA	TRBV5-6	NA	TRBJ2-1	TGTGCCACCACCGGGGGAACCACCTACAATGAGCAGTTCTTC	CATTGGTTYNEQFF
16	NA	TRBV4-3	TRBD1	TRBJ1-6	TGCGCCAGCAGCCAAGTATGGACAGGGTCCAATTCACCCCTCCACTTT	CASSQVWTGSNSPLHF
13	NA	TRBV29-1	NA	TRBJ1-5	TGCAGCGTTGAAGGGGTCAGGGGACAGCCCCAGCATTTT	CSVEGVRGQPQHF
16	NA	TRBV18	TRBD2	TRBJ2-5	TGTGCCAGCTCACCAGAAGTGCTAGCGGTACAAGAGACCCAGTACTTC	CASSPEVLAVQETQYF
13	NA	TRBV2	TRBD1	TRBJ1-1	TGTGCCAGCAGGGGACAGTCTTGGCCTGAAGCTTTCTTT	CASRGQSWPEAFF
17	NA	TRBV5-1	TRBD2	TRBJ2-5	TGCGCCAGCAGCTTGGCCGGAGGAGCGGGAGCATCCGAGACCCAGTACTTC	CASSLAGGAGASETQYF
15	NA	TRBV29-1	NA	TRBJ2-5	TGCAGCGTTGAAAGGCACGCGGGCAGCAAAGAGACCCAGTACTTC	CSVERHAGSKETQYF